This is a list of T cell receptor beta chains from one sample in a study of chemoradiotherapy in HPV16-positive cancers. Here immunoSEQ multiplex PCR was the method, and the copy in TCRdb shows in-frame clones only, minus some. Of some 11,000 clones in the sample, 85% to 90% are singletons; the top ten hold 2.7%. The specimen was collected from a patient who underwent chemoradiotherapy. The receptors derive from a human donor with HPV-associated anogenital cancer. Both conserved end residues are part of each CDR3.

V	J	CDR3
TRBV15	TRBJ1-5	CATSRDGAGGRGNQPQHF
TRBV5-6	TRBJ1-1	CASSFIRAGGTEAFF
TRBV25-1	TRBJ1-5	CARLTGGLLIKPQHF
TRBV6-1	TRBJ2-2	CASRPGTALTGELFF
TRBV25-1	TRBJ2-1	CASSVPGLINEQFF
TRBV5-1	TRBJ1-3	CASSLNGQGSNTIYF
TRBV4-2	TRBJ2-7	CASSQQTYRGLGKNEQYF
TRBV11-2	TRBJ2-1	CASSRAGGWNEQFF
TRBV21-1	TRBJ1-5	CASEPDRGCQPQHF
TRBV6-1	TRBJ2-3	CATNLAGGPYTQYF
TRBV5-1	TRBJ2-2	CASSLWLLGSELFF
TRBV9	TRBJ2-3	CASSVVTGGTQYF
TRBV5-4	TRBJ1-2	CASSGQQGPNYGYTF
TRBV19	TRBJ1-2	CASSMNGYTF
TRBV7-6	TRBJ1-5	CASSLGGGTDSNQPQHF
TRBV5-1	TRBJ2-2	CASRLEPTGELFF
TRBV7-8	TRBJ1-6	CASSLGTAGNSPLHF
TRBV7-9	TRBJ2-1	CASSLDPSVPYNEQFF
TRBV6-5	TRBJ2-7	CASSSGSYEQYF
TRBV9	TRBJ2-1	CASRETSLDEQFF
TRBV11-2	TRBJ2-7	CASSQISRDQYF
TRBV2	TRBJ2-5	CAGGLAVETQYF
TRBV7-6	TRBJ2-2	CASSLGANTGELFF
TRBV27	TRBJ2-5	CASSPLTSGGQETQYF
TRBV6-1	TRBJ1-2	CASSERKNGGYTF
TRBV15	TRBJ2-1	CATSRDEGLAAYNEQFF
TRBV5-7	TRBJ1-1	CASSFYGTPSTEAFF
TRBV25-1	TRBJ1-2	CASSGTLRDHTGYTF
TRBV11-2	TRBJ2-3	CASSSRQAGGSTDTQYF
TRBV5-1	TRBJ2-1	CASSFPGSTYNEQFF
TRBV6-6	TRBJ1-2	CASSPLTGLDGYTF
TRBV18	TRBJ2-7	CASSGQGAGYEQYF
TRBV13	TRBJ2-7	CASSPMGGGTHNEQYF
TRBV4-1	TRBJ2-5	CASSLIWTSGGGQETQYF
TRBV29-1	TRBJ2-7	CSVEMGAYEQYF
TRBV25-1	TRBJ1-2	CASSEGGNGYTF
TRBV18	TRBJ2-7	CASSPSQRSGTNSYEQYF
TRBV7-6	TRBJ2-5	CASSRQGAAGQETQYF
TRBV6-6	TRBJ2-7	CASSKGLAPFEQYF
TRBV11-1	TRBJ2-5	CASSLDRPGLAGEETQYF
TRBV11-3	TRBJ2-5	CASSLGTAARQETQYF
TRBV7-9	TRBJ2-5	CASSLESGGRQTQYF
TRBV30	TRBJ2-7	CAWSVPGAPYEQYF
TRBV29-1	TRBJ1-2	CSVVTGAGYGYTF
TRBV7-9	TRBJ2-6	CASSLGPSGANVLTF
TRBV9	TRBJ2-7	CASSVDSGAGYEQYF
TRBV7-7	TRBJ2-1	CASSLDSSKYNEQFF
TRBV19	TRBJ1-1	CASSSGGGNTEAFF
TRBV6-1	TRBJ1-5	CASTPNPGNNQPQHF
TRBV29-1	TRBJ2-1	CSVGGTGGLNEQFF
TRBV29-1	TRBJ2-1	CSVRLALSYNEQFF
TRBV6-1	TRBJ2-7	CASTRVNIADYEQYF
TRBV2	TRBJ2-5	CASNRDRGGETQYF